The clone carrying this T cell receptor (beta chain) turned up a few times. Its target is not known. Only one base separates this from a far larger clonotype, so it likely reflects a read error. Recent acute infections and vaccinations were absent in the healthy HIV-negative adult donors. This entry is derived from a study of shared clonotypes between healthy human individuals. This CDR3 comprises 15 residues. CDR1 and CDR2 from the germline V gene are GTSNPN and SVGIG (reference sequence). The ends lost 0 bases at V and 9 bases at J; junction bases unmatched: 6. The study ran the assay at deep level. Profiled with immunoSEQ multiplex PCR; TCRdb holds only in-frame clones, not every one. The table lists about half a million clones, about 84% of them singletons. General study results and limits: The researchers took only blood, and tissue repertoires probably look different.

The sequencing input was PBMCs. V usage is TRBV30 and J usage is TRBJ2-1, with 12 nucleotides matching TRBD2. The TCR sequence derives from a woman between 40 and 55 years old in good health. Some clones in this sample may be carry-over from other donors' samples. CDR3 protein: CAWSVLWTSGTEQFF. The CDR3 nucleotides read TGTGCCTGGAGTGTACTCTGGACTAGCGGGACTGAGCAGTTCTTC.